The 11 T cell receptor beta chains in this list originate from one sample, sequenced in a study of blood T cell repertoires in COVID-19. Only in-frame clones appear in the TCRdb table, and some are missing; sequencing was by immunoSEQ multiplex PCR. The table includes 260,000 or so clones, 75% to 90% detected once. Source material: PBMCs or T cells enriched from blood (not recorded which). The receptors originated from a woman aged 45 to 65 who had recovered from COVID-19.

The chain employs TRBV19 and TRBJ1-1; D may be TRBD1 (5 bases). This CDR3 comprises 14 residues. V was pared by 7 bases and J by 6 bases, with 18 bases between. Germline CDR1 LNHDA, CDR2 SQIVND (reference sequence). Here the CDR3 DNA reads TGTGCCAGTATGACGGGGCCCGCGGGGTCTGAAGCTTTCTTT. Protein: CASMTGPAGSEAFF.

The genes are TRBV5-1 and TRBJ1-5; no clear D gene. CDR1 and CDR2 (germline): SGHRS, YFSETQ. Trimming shortened V by 9 bases and J by 6 bases, and 22 bases separated the two germline ends. CDR3 size: 15 residues. The CDR3 DNA sequence: TGCGCCACCGCAAAGGACTTAACCCCGGGTCAGCCCCAGCATTTT. This translates into CATAKDLTPGQPQHF.

This clone was found a few times. This rearrangement joins TRBV5-1 to TRBJ1-1; a weak D match, TRBD1 (5 bases). The CDR3 contains 15 residues. The germline gives CDR1 SGHRS, CDR2 YFSETQ. V dropped 3 bases and J dropped 0 bases, with 12 bases sitting between them. The CDR3 nucleotides are TGCGCCAGCAGCTCCGAGGGGAGGGTGAACACTGAAGCTTTCTTT. This codes for CASSSEGRVNTEAFF. The variable domain in full, with the rest retrieved from reference TRBV5-1 and TRBJ1-1, is KAGVTQTPRYLIKTRGQQVTLSCSPISGHRSVSWYQQTPGQGLQFLFEYFSETQRNKGNFPGRFSGRQFSNSRSEMNVSTLELGDSALYLCASSSEGRVNTEAFFGQGTRLTVV.

The chain couples TRBV15 to TRBJ1-5, with D uncertain. The CDR3 extends over 20 amino acids. Trimming removed 0 bases at V and 0 bases at J, with 21 bases between. From germline, CDR1 is LNHNV and CDR2 YYDKDF (reference sequence). CDR3 residues: CATSRDPLGSGEFSNQPQHF. For the CDR3, the DNA is TGTGCCACCAGCAGAGATCCGTTAGGCTCAGGTGAATTTAGCAATCAGCCCCAGCATTTT.

This sequence joins TRBV15 and TRBJ2-1; 8 nucleotides agree with TRBD2. Germline V gives CDR1 LNHNV, CDR2 YYDKDF (reference sequence). The CDR3 has 17 residues. V was pared by 0 bases and J by 1 base, with 5 bases of the junction left unmatched. CDR3 loop: CATSRDLASGSYNEQFF. Here the CDR3 DNA reads TGTGCCACCAGCAGAGATCTGGCTAGCGGGTCCTACAATGAGCAGTTCTTC.

The chain has TRBV4-3 and TRBJ1-5; 9 positions match TRBD1. Losses at the gene ends were 0 bases for V and 6 bases for J; bases not matched to a gene: 12. Per germline, CDR1 LGHNA and CDR2 YSLEER. This CDR3 contains 18 residues. DNA for the CDR3: TGCGCCAGCAGCCAAGATTTCAGGACAGGGGTCTTGGGTCAGCCCCAGCATTTT. It translates to CASSQDFRTGVLGQPQHF.

The chain has TRBV2 and TRBJ2-3; the match to TRBD1 covers 8 bases. CDR1 is SNHLY and CDR2 is FYNNEI in the germline V gene. The ends lost 4 bases at V and 1 base at J; junction bases unmatched: 4. The CDR3 covers 15 residues. In DNA, the CDR3 is TGTGCCAGCAGTGTGTACAGGGGGGGCACAGATACGCAGTATTTT. Protein: CASSVYRGGTDTQYF.

This chain links TRBV30 with TRBJ1-6; D not resolved. The germline gives CDR1 GTSNPN, CDR2 SVGIG (reference sequence). The V gene lost 5 bases and the J gene lost 5 bases, with 13 bases spanning the gap. The CDR3 sequence is 14 residues long. CDR3 protein: CAWGPGSDNSPLHF. In DNA, the CDR3 is TGTGCCTGGGGGCCGGGATCGGATAATTCACCCCTCCACTTT.

The J gene is TRBJ2-7, the V gene TRBV19, with TRBD1 as a possible D gene (6 bases). The V end lost 4 bases, the J end lost 3 bases, and 13 bases lay between the germline ends. CDR1 and CDR2 (germline): LNHDA, SQIVND (reference sequence). The CDR3 is 14 amino acids. In nucleotides, the CDR3 is TGTGCCAGTAGTAGAGGACAGAATATCTACGAGCAGTACTTC. Its protein product is CASSRGQNIYEQYF. The full variable domain, in which reference TRBV19 and TRBJ2-7 provide the parts outside the CDR3, is DGGITQSPKYLFRKEGQNVTLSCEQNLNHDAMYWYRQDPGQGLRLIYYSQIVNDFQKGDIAEGYSVSREKKESFPLTVTSAQKNPTAFYLCASSRGQNIYEQYFGPGTRLTVT.

V is TRBV7-2 and J is TRBJ2-5; maybe TRBD2 (5 bases). Germline CDR1 and CDR2: SGHTA and FQGNSA. V lost 3 bases and J 4 bases, leaving 9 bases between the germline ends. The CDR3 consists of 13 residues. This CDR3 is CASSLFRGETQYF. The CDR3, as DNA: TGTGCCAGCAGCTTGTTCCGGGGAGAGACCCAGTACTTC.

This clone was seen a handful of times. This CDR3 is also generated by other DNA sequences in the sample. The chain couples TRBV24-1 to TRBJ2-2; the match to TRBD1 covers 8 bases. The germline CDR1 and CDR2 sequences are KGHDR and SFDVKD. This CDR3 comprises 13 residues. The V gene end was trimmed by 7 bases and the J gene end by 5 bases; junction bases not matched to a gene: 2. The CDR3 DNA is TGTGCCACCAGACAGGGGGGTACCGGGGAGCTGTTTTTT. This sequence encodes CATRQGGTGELFF.